The entry below gives a single T cell receptor (beta chain) sequence along with its context. The antigen it recognizes is unknown. There are no base qualities to consult, and no much larger clone falls within one base. CDR3 length: 15 amino acids, cysteine to phenylalanine. Left in the record is the CDR3 DNA by itself, 45 bases read in frame from the first base. CDR1 and CDR2, per the germline V gene, are SGHTA and FQGNSA. V loses 1 base of germline sequence and J loses 11 bases, and the interval between the two ends is 15 bases. The entry originates in a study of blood T cells in healthy people across ages (dated by TCRdb to the mid-2010s). About the investigation overall: Template switching captured roughly one uniquely barcoded TCR beta cDNA molecule per two T cells in model experiments. The study measured age-related changes in TCR beta repertoire diversity using deep sequencing normalized with unique cDNA molecular identifiers. The donors were divided into four age groups: young (average around 16 years), middle-aged (approximately 39), aged (62) and long-lived (approximately 74). To avoid experimental bias, donors of different ages were distributed randomly across sequencing lanes. For two donors (one aged 18 to 29 and one aged 80 or older), the study analyzed two additional independent replicas of 1 million unique cDNA reads from the same blood draw. Findings and caveats that apply to the study as a whole: Observed TCR beta diversity correlated strongly with the percentage of naive T cells measured by flow cytometry. Compared with the aged group, the long-lived group had more naive CD4+ T cells, fewer expanded clones and increased TCR diversity, suggesting age selection. As age increased, observed TCR beta diversity per million T cells dropped in a roughly linear way, and a significant reduction was already evident by age about 40. Estimates of total diversity from one million sequenced T cells were regarded as lower bounds and underestimates. Because the CMV infection status of the donors was unknown, age-related changes in expanded clonotypes may potentially have been confounded. Bulk unsorted PBMC profiling prevented conclusive comparison of naive and antigen-experienced compartments.

The method behind the library was 5' RACE. A second roughly 6 to 11 cycle PCR used a sample-barcoded 5' primer and a J-beta primer mix. A unique molecular identifier was introduced onto each TCR beta cDNA molecule by a template-switch 5' adaptor carrying 12 random nucleotides. Each sample yielded at least 2.5 million CDR3-containing paired-end reads. First-strand cDNA synthesis was performed from all RNA using the Mint cDNA synthesis kit, with priming by a TRBC-specific oligonucleotide. Following uracil-DNA glycosylase treatment, a first 18-cycle PCR with universal primers M1SS and BC2_uni_R was performed on all cDNA. From the authors' description of their analysis: Each sample was normalized by randomly selecting 1 million high-quality reads, each carrying a distinct molecular identifier. Reads with shared molecular identifiers were discarded instead of being binned into consensus sequences. CDR3 identification, clonotype clustering and error correction used MiTCR with a Q25 quality threshold and the strictest error-elimination algorithm. A nonparametric unseen species model with Euler transformation was used to estimate lower-bound total TCR beta diversity. Through fastp at Q25 and MiXCR, TCRdb rebuilt clones from the public reads, retaining in-frame beta chains. Rows with a matching CDR3 protein are joined into one entry that keeps the most common DNA and genes. What appears here as the V and J calls and clone size reflects TCRdb's work, not the paper's. The sample profile shows around 1,900,000 distinct CDR3 sequences; about two fifths of them were found once. The leading ten clones occupy 23% of the sample.

The roughly 38 donors, aged roughly 6 to 90 years, were systemically healthy Caucasian individuals from Russia. Each donor gave 9 to 10 milliliters of peripheral blood, collected into EDTA-treated Vacutainer tubes. Ficoll-Paque density-gradient centrifugation was used to isolate PBMCs, with at least 7 million obtained per sample. Trizol reagent was used to extract total RNA from PBMCs, with at least 6 micrograms per sample. The percentages of naive CD45RAhigh/CD27high T cells were determined by flow cytometry on a PBMC aliquot from every donor. Input material: blood. The sequence came from a human donor in good health. The V gene is TRBV7-2 and the J gene is TRBJ1-6, with TRBD1 perhaps the D gene, on 5 matching bases. The CDR3 corresponds to CASSLDPAGQPPLHF. In nucleotides, the sequence is TGTGCCAGCAGCTTAGATCCGGCAGGGCAACCACCCCTCCACTTT.